This TCR beta chain was profiled in a study of blood T cell repertoires in COVID-19. Study information: Whether acute or convalescent, the COVID-19 samples came from the United States, Italy and Spain. The cDNA or gDNA used as material had been derived from T cells, B-cell-depleted T cells, or PBMCs.

Methods used by the authors: Nucleated cell number was recorded as an estimate derived from reference gene primer amplification. The repertoire was sequenced with immunoSEQ multiplex PCR; TCRdb's copy has only in-frame clones and lacks some. The V and J calls and clone size are taken from that table; D and trimming were inferred from the DNA. There are 62,000 or so clones in the sample; over 60% occur only once, and approximately 5.6% lies in the top ten. This clone was detected once. The length of the CDR3 is 14 residues. The V gene lost 5 bases and the J gene lost 2 bases, with 9 bases spanning the gap. Per germline, CDR1 LNHDA and CDR2 SQIVND (reference sequence).

V gene TRBV19 combines with J gene TRBJ2-2; a possible D gene is TRBD1 (5 bases). Sequencing input: peripheral blood. The source of this sequence is a human donor in a cohort sampled during active COVID-19. The CDR3 spells CASSQGRNTGELFF. CDR3 nucleotide sequence: TGTGCCAGTAGTCAGGGCAGAAACACCGGGGAGCTGTTTTTT.